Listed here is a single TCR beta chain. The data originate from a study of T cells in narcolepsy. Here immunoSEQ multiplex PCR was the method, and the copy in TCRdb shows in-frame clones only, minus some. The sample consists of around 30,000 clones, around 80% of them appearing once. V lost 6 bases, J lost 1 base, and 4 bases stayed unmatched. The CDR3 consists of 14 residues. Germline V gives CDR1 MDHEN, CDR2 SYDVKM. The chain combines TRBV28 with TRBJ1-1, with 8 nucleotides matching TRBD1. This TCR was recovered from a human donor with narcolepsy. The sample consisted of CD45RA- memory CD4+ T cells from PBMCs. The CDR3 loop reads CASSWTGRNTEAFF. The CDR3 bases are TGTGCCAGCAGCTGGACAGGGAGGAACACTGAAGCTTTCTTT.